The clone carrying this TCR beta chain has more than one count but fewer than ten. This record belongs to a study of beta chain features in type 1 diabetes. Every isolated RNA sample was fully reverse transcribed, so sequencing captured expressed TCRB transcripts. Profiled with immunoSEQ multiplex PCR; TCRdb holds only in-frame clones, not every one. Of 150,000 or so clones in the sample, 11% were seen once. Trimming shortened V by 4 bases and J by 0 bases, and 17 bases separated the two germline ends. From germline, CDR1 is SGHDT and CDR2 YYEEEE. This CDR3 contains 17 residues. Specimen: central memory CD4+ T cells from blood. The sequence came from a man aged 18 to 30 in good health. This sequence joins TRBV5-6 and TRBJ2-4; D may match TRBD1 or TRBD2 (5 bases each). CDR3 nucleotides: TGTGCCAGCAGCCCTCCGGGACGGCCGCTAGCCAAAAACATTCAGTACTTC. It yields the protein CASSPPGRPLAKNIQYF.